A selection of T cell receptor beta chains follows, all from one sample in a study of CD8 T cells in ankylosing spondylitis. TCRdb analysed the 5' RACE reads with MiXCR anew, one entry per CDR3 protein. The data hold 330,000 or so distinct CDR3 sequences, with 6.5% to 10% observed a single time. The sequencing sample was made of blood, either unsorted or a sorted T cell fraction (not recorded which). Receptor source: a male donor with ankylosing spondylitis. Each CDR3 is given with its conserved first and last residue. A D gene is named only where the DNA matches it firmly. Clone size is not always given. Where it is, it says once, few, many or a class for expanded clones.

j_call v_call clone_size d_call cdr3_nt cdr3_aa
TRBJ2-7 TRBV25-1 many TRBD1 TGTGCCAGCAGTGGGGACAGGGTCCCCTACGAGCAGTACTTC CASSGDRVPYEQYF
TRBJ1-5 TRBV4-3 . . TGCGCCAGCGGACTGCGCAATCAGCCCCAGCATTTT CASGLRNQPQHF
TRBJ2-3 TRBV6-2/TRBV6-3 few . TGTGCCAGCAGTTACGTGGGTACGCAGTATTTT CASSYVGTQYF
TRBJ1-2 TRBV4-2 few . TGTGCCAGCAGCCCCACCGGGCGCGTTTCTAACTATGGCTACACCTTC CASSPTGRVSNYGYTF
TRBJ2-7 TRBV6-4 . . TGTGCCAGCAGTGACTCTTACAGGGCCCTCTACGAGCAGTACTTC CASSDSYRALYEQYF
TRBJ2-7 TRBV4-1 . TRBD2 TGCGCCAGCAGCCAAGCACTAGCGGGAGATGGGTACGAGCAGTACTTC CASSQALAGDGYEQYF
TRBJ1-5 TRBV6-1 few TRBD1 TGTGCCAGCAGTGAAGCGGGGACAGGGAGCAATCAGCCCCAGCATTTT CASSEAGTGSNQPQHF
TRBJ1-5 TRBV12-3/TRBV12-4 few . TGTGCCAGCAGTTCCACAGATAGCAATCAGCCCCAGCATTTT CASSSTDSNQPQHF
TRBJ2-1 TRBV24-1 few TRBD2 TGTGCCACCTCAGGACTAGCGGGTCCGTCCTACAATGAGCAGTTCTTC CATSGLAGPSYNEQFF
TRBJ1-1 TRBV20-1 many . TGCAGTGCTATTACAGTGAACACTGAAGCTTTCTTT CSAITVNTEAFF
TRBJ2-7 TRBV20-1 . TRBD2 TGCAGTGCTAGCTCGGGAGGGCTCAACGAGCAGTACTTC CSASSGGLNEQYF
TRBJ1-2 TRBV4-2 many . TGTGCCAGCAGCCAAGATTTGGGGGCCGGGGACTATGGCTACACCTTC CASSQDLGAGDYGYTF
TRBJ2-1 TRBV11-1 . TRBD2 TGTGCCAGCAGCCCCGCCCGGACTAGCGGGCTCTGGGGGTGGGCCAATGAGCAGTTCTTC CASSPARTSGLWGWANEQFF
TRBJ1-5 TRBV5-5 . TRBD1 TGTGCCAGCAGCTTAACCCTGACAGGGACATGGCGGCCCCAGCATTTT CASSLTLTGTWRPQHF
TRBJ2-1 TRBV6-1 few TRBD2 TGTGCCAGCAGCCTCATGACGGGAGGGGGCAATGAGCAGTTCTTC CASSLMTGGGNEQFF
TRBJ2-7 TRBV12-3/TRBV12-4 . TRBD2 TGTGCCAGCAGTTTCGGGATAGCGGGCACAGTCTCCTACGAGCAGTACTTC CASSFGIAGTVSYEQYF
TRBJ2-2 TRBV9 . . TGTGCCAGCAGCGTAGCACCCACCGGGGAGCTGTTTTTT CASSVAPTGELFF
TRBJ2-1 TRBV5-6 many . TGTGCCAGCAGCTTGGGTAGCGGAGTTTACAATGAGCAGTTCTTC CASSLGSGVYNEQFF
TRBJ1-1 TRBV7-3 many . TGTGCCAGCAGCTTACAACCGAACACTGAAGCTTTCTTT CASSLQPNTEAFF
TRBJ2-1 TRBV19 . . TGTGCCAGTAGTAAATCAGAGGAGTTGATCTCCTACAATGAGCAGTTCTTC CASSKSEELISYNEQFF
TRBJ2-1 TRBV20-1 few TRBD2 TGCAGTGCGCGGGCTAGCGGGGCGACATACTCCTACAATGAGCAGTTCTTC CSARASGATYSYNEQFF
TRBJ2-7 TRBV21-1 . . TGTGCCAGCAGCGAACTTACAGGGTTACACTACGAGCAGTACTTC CASSELTGLHYEQYF
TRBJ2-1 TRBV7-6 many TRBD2 TGTGCCAGCAGCTTAGCTCGACTAGCGGGGTACAATGAGCAGTTCTTC CASSLARLAGYNEQFF
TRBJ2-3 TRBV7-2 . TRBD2 TGTGCCAGCAGCTTACACCGGACTAGCGGGGACACAGATACGCAGTATTTT CASSLHRTSGDTDTQYF
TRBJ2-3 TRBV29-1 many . TGCAGCGTTGTCGACGGCACAGATACGCAGTATTTT CSVVDGTDTQYF
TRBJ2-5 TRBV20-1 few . TGCAGTGGGGGAGGGGGAGCCGCTGGAGCCCAGTACTTC CSGGGGAAGAQYF
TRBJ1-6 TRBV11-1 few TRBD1 TGTGCCAGCAGCCCCATGCGGACAGGCCGAGGGGTTAATTTCGGTTCACCCCTCCACTTT CASSPMRTGRGVNFGSPLHF
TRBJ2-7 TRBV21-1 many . TGTGCCAGCAGCAAGTCGGGAGCCTACTACGAGCAGTACTTC CASSKSGAYYEQYF
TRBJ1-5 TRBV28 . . TGTGCCAGCAGTTTAAACAATCAGCCCCAGCATTTT CASSLNNQPQHF
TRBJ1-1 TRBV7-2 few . TGTGCCAGCAGCTTATTCCCGGGGGCCAGCACTGAAGCTTTCTTT CASSLFPGASTEAFF
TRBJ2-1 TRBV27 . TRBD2 TGTGCCAGCAGTCCGGTAGCGGGAGGGCAGTTCTTC CASSPVAGGQFF
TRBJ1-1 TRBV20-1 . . TGCAGTGCTAGAGAAAACGGGGACACTGAAGCTTTCTTT CSARENGDTEAFF
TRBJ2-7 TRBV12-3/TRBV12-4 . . TGTGCCAGCAGTTTATTCGCGGACGAGCAGTACTTC CASSLFADEQYF
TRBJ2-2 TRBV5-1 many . TGCGCCAGCAGCTTGGATGGGGTAACAACCGGGGAGCTGTTTTTT CASSLDGVTTGELFF
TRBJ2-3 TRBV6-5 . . TGTGCCAGCAGTTACTCGGCGGGGTTCACAGATACGCAGTATTTT CASSYSAGFTDTQYF
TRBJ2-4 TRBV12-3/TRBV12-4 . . TGTGCCAGCAGCCCCGGGACTGTGGACATTCAGTACTTC CASSPGTVDIQYF
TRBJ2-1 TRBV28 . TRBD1 TGTGCCAGCAGTCGAGCCGGGACAGGGGCCCGGGATGAGCAGTTCTTC CASSRAGTGARDEQFF
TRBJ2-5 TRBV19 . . TGTGCCAGTAGCCAGGCCCAGGCTTTGGTGTTAGAGACCCAGTACTTC CASSQAQALVLETQYF
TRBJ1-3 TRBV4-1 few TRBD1 TGCGCCAGCAGCCTGAAGGGGGCGCGTGGAAACACCATATATTTT CASSLKGARGNTIYF
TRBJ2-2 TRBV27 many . TGTGCCAGCAGTTTCCAGCGGAACACCGGGGAGCTGTTTTTT CASSFQRNTGELFF
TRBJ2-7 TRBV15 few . TGTGCCACCAGCAGAGATATGCCCTACGAGCAGTACTTC CATSRDMPYEQYF
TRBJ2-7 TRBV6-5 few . TGTGCCAGCAGTTACGGGAGCGGGCTTCAGAAGAGCGAGCAGTACTTC CASSYGSGLQKSEQYF
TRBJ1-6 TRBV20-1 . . TGCAGTGCTGACCTAGCGAGTTGGTCCCTCCACTTT CSADLASWSLHF
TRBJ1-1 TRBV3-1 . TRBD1 TGTGCCAGCAGCCCCCGGACAGGAAGGGAAGCTTTCTTT CASSPRTGREAFF
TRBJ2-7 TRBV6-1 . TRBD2 TGTGCCAGTCGACTAGCGGGAGGCGTCGACGAGCAGTACTTC CASRLAGGVDEQYF
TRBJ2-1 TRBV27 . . TGTGCCAGCAGTTTCCGTATTGGGGATGAGCAGTTCTTC CASSFRIGDEQFF
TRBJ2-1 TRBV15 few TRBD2 TGTGCCACCAGCAGAGATGGCCCCGAGATTAGCGGGAACTCCTACAATGAGCAGTTCTTC CATSRDGPEISGNSYNEQFF
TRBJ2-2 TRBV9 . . TGTGCCAGCAGCGTAGACTGGACAAAGAACACCGGGGAGCTGTTTTTT CASSVDWTKNTGELFF
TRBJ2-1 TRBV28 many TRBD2 TGTGCCAGCAGCCCGCATAGCGGGACACTATACAATGAGCAGTTCTTC CASSPHSGTLYNEQFF
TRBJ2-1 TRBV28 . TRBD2 TGTGCCAGCAGTTTATCTGCGGGAGGGAAGTACAATGAGCAGTTCTTC CASSLSAGGKYNEQFF
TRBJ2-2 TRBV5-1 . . TGCGCCAGCAGCTCAACTGGTTTCCTCACCGGGGAGCTGTTTTTT CASSSTGFLTGELFF
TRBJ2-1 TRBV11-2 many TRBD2 TGTGCCAGCAGCACCTTCGGAGCGGGAGGGCCGATTGAGCAGTTCTTC CASSTFGAGGPIEQFF
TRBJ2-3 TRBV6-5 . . TGTGCCAGCAGATACCTCGACCTGGGAGATACGCAGTATTTT CASRYLDLGDTQYF
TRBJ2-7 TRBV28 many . TGTGCCAGCAGTCCGCCCCCTGGGACGTATTCCTACGAGCAGTACTTC CASSPPPGTYSYEQYF
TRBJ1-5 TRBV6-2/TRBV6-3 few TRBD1 TGTGCCAGCAGCTCCCCGGGACAGCGAAATCAGCCCCAGCATTTT CASSSPGQRNQPQHF